Listed below are T cell receptor beta chains from one sample, sequenced in a study of regulatory T cells in long-lasting Graves disease. TCRdb reprocessed the multiplex PCR reads via MiXCR and lists one record per CDR3 protein. Of 650,000 to 850,000 distinct CDR3 sequences listed, roughly 30% are singletons. This specimen consisted of peripheral blood mononuclear cells (PBMCs), obtained when the disease was refractory, from a patient treated with antithyroid drugs. These receptor sequences come from a female donor with Graves disease. Both conserved end residues are part of each CDR3. A D gene is named only where the DNA matches it firmly. Clone size, where shown, is once, few, many, or a class for clones that have expanded.

TRBD1,few,TRBJ1-5,TRBV20-1,CSASKDRVGQPQHF,TGCAGTGCTAGTAAGGACAGGGTTGGGCAGCCCCAGCATTTT
TRBD1,many,TRBJ1-1,TRBV12-3/TRBV12-4,CASSLGDRGSAFF,TGTGCCAGCAGTTTGGGGGACAGGGGTTCGGCTTTCTTT
.,many,TRBJ1-2,TRBV2,CASSEIRGASNYGYTF,TGTGCCAGCAGTGAAATCAGGGGCGCGTCAAACTATGGCTACACCTTC
.,.,TRBJ2-2,TRBV29-1,CSVEGTGELFF,TGCAGCGTTGAAGGAACCGGGGAGCTGTTTTTT
TRBD1,few,TRBJ2-7,TRBV6-4,CASRIYGQDNFYEQYF,TGTGCCAGCAGAATTTATGGACAGGACAATTTCTACGAGCAGTACTTC
.,many,TRBJ1-1,TRBV11-2,CASSLEQDSYTEAFF,TGTGCCAGCAGCTTAGAACAGGACAGTTACACTGAAGCTTTCTTT
.,.,TRBJ1-2,TRBV20-1,CSARDLANYGYTF,TGCAGTGCTAGGGACTTGGCTAACTATGGCTACACCTTC
.,.,TRBJ2-2,TRBV3-1,CASSQEQANTGELFF,TGTGCCAGCAGCCAAGAGCAGGCAAACACCGGGGAGCTGTTTTTT
.,many,TRBJ2-5,TRBV6-1,CASSVQAELQETQYF,TGTGCCAGCAGTGTACAGGCAGAACTCCAAGAGACCCAGTACTTC
.,.,TRBJ2-7,TRBV11-2,CASSLSPLGRDF,TGTGCCAGCAGCTTAAGCCCTTTAGGCAGGGACTTC
TRBD1,.,TRBJ1-2,TRBV19,CASSKATGVASYGYTF,TGTGCCAGTAGTAAAGCCACAGGGGTTGCGTCCTATGGCTACACCTTC
TRBD1,few,TRBJ1-2,TRBV12-3/TRBV12-4,CASRRQGVYGYTF,TGTGCCAGCAGAAGACAGGGGGTCTATGGCTACACCTTC
TRBD2,few,TRBJ2-5,TRBV25-1,CASSISGRVETQYF,TGTGCCAGCAGTATAAGCGGGAGAGTGGAGACCCAGTACTTC
.,.,TRBJ1-1,TRBV6-1,CASTSPSRGNTEAFF,TGTGCCAGCACCTCACCTTCAAGGGGGAACACTGAAGCTTTCTTT
.,.,TRBJ1-5,TRBV20-1,CSAGNQPQHF,TGCAGTGCTGGTAATCAGCCCCAGCATTTT
.,.,TRBJ1-1,TRBV7-3,CASSLLAGDSEAFF,TGTGCCAGCAGCTTATTGGCAGGGGACTCTGAAGCTTTCTTT
.,.,TRBJ1-4,TRBV7-2,CASSPGDIPKNEKLFF,TGTGCCAGCAGCCCAGGGGACATTCCTAAGAATGAAAAACTGTTTTTT
TRBD2,.,TRBJ2-7,TRBV14,CASSQVWAGGSADYEQYF,TGTGCCAGCAGCCAAGTGTGGGCGGGAGGGTCCGCGGACTACGAGCAGTACTTC
.,.,TRBJ1-1,TRBV2,CASSERPGPPPNTEAFF,TGTGCCAGCAGTGAGCGCCCCGGCCCCCCGCCAAACACTGAAGCTTTCTTT
.,.,TRBJ2-7,TRBV29-1,CSVRGSLYEQYF,TGCAGCGTCCGCGGGTCTCTCTACGAGCAGTACTTC
.,many,TRBJ1-1,TRBV27,CASSEGSEAFF,TGTGCCAGCAGCGAGGGGAGTGAAGCTTTCTTT
.,few,TRBJ1-5,TRBV5-1,CASSHGGDQPQHF,TGCGCCAGCAGTCATGGAGGGGATCAGCCCCAGCATTTT
TRBD1,few,TRBJ1-2,TRBV27,CASTTGDRGGYTF,TGTGCCAGCACAACAGGGGACAGGGGGGGCTACACCTTC
TRBD1,few,TRBJ1-2,TRBV2,CASPLRGLGYTF,TGTGCCAGTCCCTTGAGGGGGCTAGGCTACACCTTC
.,many,TRBJ1-5,TRBV12-3/TRBV12-4,CASSLTGGQPQHF,TGTGCCAGCAGCTTGACAGGAGGGCAGCCCCAGCATTTT
.,.,TRBJ1-1,TRBV29-1,CSGRGAATEAFF,TGCAGCGGGCGGGGGGCGGCCACTGAAGCTTTCTTT
TRBD1,.,TRBJ1-2,TRBV6-1,CASKTQGAGNYGYTF,TGTGCCAGCAAGACACAGGGGGCGGGTAACTATGGCTACACCTTC
.,.,TRBJ1-3,TRBV19,CASSGGEGRPGNTIYF,TGTGCCAGTAGTGGAGGGGAAGGACGTCCTGGAAACACCATATATTTT
TRBD2,.,TRBJ2-1,TRBV12-3/TRBV12-4,CASRQPGLAGVDNEQFF,TGTGCCAGCAGGCAGCCGGGACTAGCGGGAGTAGACAATGAGCAGTTCTTC
TRBD1,few,TRBJ1-2,TRBV11-2,CASSSADRGFLGYGYTF,TGTGCCAGCAGCTCTGCAGACAGGGGGTTCTTGGGCTATGGCTACACCTTC
TRBD2,.,TRBJ2-1,TRBV11-2,CASSLQSGSYNEQFF,TGTGCCAGCAGCCTCCAGAGCGGGAGTTACAATGAGCAGTTCTTC
TRBD1,.,TRBJ1-5,TRBV28,CASSKRQGPSSGAQHF,TGTGCCAGCAGCAAGAGACAGGGGCCTAGCTCCGGGGCCCAGCATTTT
TRBD1,few,TRBJ1-1,TRBV28,CASSPRQGRVNTEAFF,TGTGCCAGCAGCCCCCGACAGGGGAGGGTGAACACTGAAGCTTTCTTT
.,.,TRBJ1-6,TRBV3-1,CASSQRGGTSPLHF,TGTGCCAGCAGCCAAAGGGGGGGTACTTCACCCCTCCACTTT
TRBD1,few,TRBJ2-4,TRBV28,CASSLAGGRAKNIQYF,TGTGCCAGCAGTCTCGCAGGGGGAAGAGCCAAAAACATTCAGTACTTC
.,many,TRBJ1-5,TRBV6-2/TRBV6-3,CASSYGFTGQHF,TGTGCCAGCAGTTACGGTTTTACTGGCCAGCATTTT
.,few,TRBJ1-1,TRBV6-1,CASSPRGIVAEAFF,TGTGCCAGCAGCCCCCGGGGGATAGTTGCTGAAGCTTTCTTT
TRBD1,few,TRBJ2-7,TRBV20-1,CSARDATGGYEQYF,TGCAGTGCTAGAGACGCGACAGGGGGCTACGAGCAGTACTTC
TRBD2,.,TRBJ2-5,TRBV20-1,CSARGQLAGGPKETQYF,TGCAGTGCTAGAGGACAACTAGCGGGAGGGCCGAAAGAGACCCAGTACTTC
.,.,TRBJ2-5,TRBV27,CASCSQAGKTQYF,TGTGCCAGCTGTTCCCAGGCGGGAAAGACCCAGTACTTC
TRBD1,few,TRBJ1-2,TRBV9,CASSVEPQGVGGYTF,TGTGCCAGCAGCGTCGAACCTCAGGGGGTGGGTGGCTACACCTTC
.,few,TRBJ1-2,TRBV7-2,CASSLAATYGYTF,TGTGCCAGCAGCTTAGCGGCCACCTATGGCTACACCTTC
TRBD1,few,TRBJ1-5,TRBV10-3,CAISGATGGQPQHF,TGTGCCATCAGTGGAGCAACAGGGGGCCAGCCCCAGCATTTT
.,once,TRBJ2-7,TRBV6-1,CASSESVTYEQYF,TGTGCCAGCAGTGAATCGGTAACCTACGAGCAGTACTTC
TRBD2,.,TRBJ2-7,TRBV20-1,CSPLAVSSYFEQYF,TGCAGTCCGCTAGCGGTTTCTAGCTATTTCGAGCAGTACTTC
.,few,TRBJ1-1,TRBV28,CASTKVSEAFF,TGTGCCAGCACGAAAGTTTCCGAAGCTTTCTTT
.,few,TRBJ2-5,TRBV27,CASSLSVTSQETQYF,TGTGCCAGCAGTTTATCGGTGACATCCCAAGAGACCCAGTACTTC
.,.,TRBJ1-1,TRBV7-9,CASSFNQVVTEAFF,TGTGCCAGCAGCTTCAATCAGGTGGTCACTGAAGCTTTCTTT
.,.,TRBJ1-4,TRBV5-1,CASGSDPLTEKLFF,TGCGCCAGCGGATCCGACCCTTTGACGGAAAAACTGTTTTTT
.,few,TRBJ1-2,TRBV6-1,CASSVTRDKTPRDYGYTF,TGTGCCAGCAGTGTCACGCGGGACAAAACACCGAGGGACTATGGCTACACCTTC